The rows below give T cell receptor beta chains drawn from one sample of a study of blood T cell repertoires in COVID-19. TCRdb's copy holds only in-frame clones and misses some; the assay was immunoSEQ multiplex PCR. The table includes fewer than 85,000 clones, roughly 80% detected once. The source material was peripheral blood. These receptor sequences come from a woman aged 80 or over with active or convalescent COVID-19. The CDR3 runs from the conserved cysteine through the conserved F or W. Fields, in order: V gene, clone size, J gene, D gene, CDR3 DNA, CDR3 protein. A D gene is named only where the DNA matches it firmly. A clone size is listed for some rows: how often the clone was seen (once, few, many), or a class if it is expanded.

TRBV2,once,TRBJ1-6,NA,TGTGCCAGCGGGGCTACCTTTAATTCACCCCTCCACTTT,CASGATFNSPLHF
TRBV18,NA,TRBJ2-1,NA,TGTGCCAGCTCACCACCGTTCGGGGAGATCAATGAGCAGTTCTTC,CASSPPFGEINEQFF
TRBV6-5,NA,TRBJ1-2,NA,TGTGCCAGCAGTTACTCGATGCGGGGAGGGTATGGCTACACCTTC,CASSYSMRGGYGYTF
TRBV28,NA,TRBJ2-7,NA,TGTGCCAGCAGTTTACTTTGGGGCGTCTACGAGCAGTACTTC,CASSLLWGVYEQYF
TRBV19,NA,TRBJ2-3,TRBD2,TGTGCCAGTAGTATAGATGGGAGTAGCGGGGCTCGCACAGATACGCAGTATTTT,CASSIDGSSGARTDTQYF
TRBV28,NA,TRBJ1-1,NA,TGTGCCAGCAGCCCCCCGCAGTCAATGAACACTGAAGCTTTCTTT,CASSPPQSMNTEAFF
TRBV28,once,TRBJ2-7,NA,TGTGCCAGCAGTTCCAATCAGGGATACGAGCAGTACTTC,CASSSNQGYEQYF
TRBV7-3,few,TRBJ2-3,NA,TGTGCCAGCAGCCAATCCTCGACAGACACAGATACGCAGTATTTT,CASSQSSTDTDTQYF
TRBV6-2/TRBV6-3,once,TRBJ2-3,TRBD2,TGTGCCAGCAGTCCCCCCCCCACTAGCGCACGCACAGATACGCAGTATTTT,CASSPPPTSARTDTQYF
TRBV12-3/TRBV12-4,NA,TRBJ2-7,NA,TGTGCCAGCAGCCCCAAATACGAGCAGTACTTC,CASSPKYEQYF
TRBV7-9,NA,TRBJ1-2,TRBD1,TGTGCCAGCAGCCAGGACAGGCAAGGAGGCTACACCTTC,CASSQDRQGGYTF
TRBV19,few,TRBJ1-1,NA,TGTGCCAGTAGTACAACAGACTACATGAACACTGAAGCTTTCTTT,CASSTTDYMNTEAFF
TRBV19,few,TRBJ2-3,TRBD1,TGTGCCACCAGACAGGGGGCAACAGATACGCAGTATTTT,CATRQGATDTQYF
TRBV27,NA,TRBJ1-6,NA,TGTGCCAGCAGTTCGCCTACTAAGGGGCGTTCACCCCTCCACTTT,CASSSPTKGRSPLHF
TRBV5-4,NA,TRBJ1-2,NA,TGTGCCAGCAGCGCCCCAGGGGCCTTCTATGGCTACACCTTC,CASSAPGAFYGYTF
TRBV5-1,few,TRBJ2-1,TRBD2,TGCGCCAGTTACATAGCGGGAGGAGCCTACAATGAGCAGTTCTTC,CASYIAGGAYNEQFF
TRBV10-3,NA,TRBJ2-1,NA,TGTGCCATCAGTGAGACTAGCCCTAGCTCCTACAATGAGCAGTTCTTC,CAISETSPSSYNEQFF
TRBV5-1,NA,TRBJ2-3,TRBD2,TGCGCCAGCAGTGGCGGGAGAAGCACAGATACGCAGTATTTT,CASSGGRSTDTQYF
TRBV27,few,TRBJ2-1,TRBD2,TGTGCCAGCAGGGATCTAGCGGGAGGTTCCTACAATGAGCAGTTCTTC,CASRDLAGGSYNEQFF
TRBV7-2,NA,TRBJ1-2,TRBD1,TGTGCCAGCAGCTTAGTCTACAGGGGAGACTATGGCTACACCTTC,CASSLVYRGDYGYTF
TRBV10-3,few,TRBJ2-2,TRBD1,TGTGCCATCAGTAACAGGGGCCCCGGGGAGCTGTTTTTT,CAISNRGPGELFF
TRBV25-1,NA,TRBJ2-1,TRBD1,TGTGCCAGCAGTCCGGGACAGGGGGCCTATGAGCAGTTCTTC,CASSPGQGAYEQFF
TRBV11-2,NA,TRBJ2-3,NA,TGTGCCAGCAGCTTAGGGCTTTCCACAGATACGCAGTATTTT,CASSLGLSTDTQYF
TRBV2,NA,TRBJ1-1,TRBD1,TGTGCCAGCAGGGCGACAGGGTTGTTCACTGAAGCTTTCTTT,CASRATGLFTEAFF
TRBV28,once,TRBJ1-6,NA,TGTGCCAGCAGTTCTGGAGGAGAGAGTACAAATTCACCCCTCCACTTT,CASSSGGESTNSPLHF
TRBV7-2,NA,TRBJ1-6,TRBD1,TGTGCCAGCAGCCCAAAGACAGGGGGCAATTCACCCCTCCACTTT,CASSPKTGGNSPLHF
TRBV28,NA,TRBJ1-3,NA,TGTGCCAGCAGTTTACAGGGGTCTGGAAACACCATATATTTT,CASSLQGSGNTIYF
TRBV4-2,NA,TRBJ2-7,TRBD2,TGTGCCAGCAGCCAAGTGGGAGGGGACTACGAGCAGTACTTC,CASSQVGGDYEQYF
TRBV19,NA,TRBJ2-7,NA,TGTGCCAGTAGTGGGCAGGGGGGCTACGAGCAGTACTTC,CASSGQGGYEQYF
TRBV6-2/TRBV6-3,few,TRBJ2-2,TRBD1,TGTGCCAGCAGTTACTCGAGCGATCCGGGACAGTTTAACACCGGGGAGCTGTTTTTT,CASSYSSDPGQFNTGELFF
TRBV6-5,once,TRBJ1-5,NA,TGTGCCAGCAGTTTTAGAGGTTATAATCAGCCCCAGCATTTT,CASSFRGYNQPQHF
TRBV7-2,NA,TRBJ1-1,TRBD1,TGTGCCAGCAGCCCGGGACAGGGGATTAAAGCTTTCTTT,CASSPGQGIKAFF
TRBV28,NA,TRBJ2-3,TRBD1,TGTGCCAGCAGTTCAGGGACAGGGGGCACAGATACGCAGTATTTT,CASSSGTGGTDTQYF
TRBV7-3,NA,TRBJ2-3,TRBD2,TGTGCCAGCAGCTTAATACTAGCGGGCACAGATACGCAGTATTTT,CASSLILAGTDTQYF
TRBV29-1,NA,TRBJ1-2,TRBD1,TGCAGCGTTGACCGTATCGGTCTAGGGACAGATCTCGACTACGTAAAGTATGGCTACACCTTC,CSVDRIGLGTDLDYVKYGYTF
TRBV7-2,NA,TRBJ2-1,NA,TGTGCCAGCAGCTGGGGATGGGGCGTAGAGCAGTTCTTC,CASSWGWGVEQFF
TRBV10-1,NA,TRBJ2-7,NA,TGCGCCAGCAGTCCCTTCAGGGCGGACGAGCAGTACTTC,CASSPFRADEQYF
TRBV25-1,NA,TRBJ1-5,NA,TGTGCCAGCAGTGAATCGAGGTCAGGGGGCAATCAGCCCCAGCATTTT,CASSESRSGGNQPQHF
TRBV18,NA,TRBJ1-1,TRBD1,TGTGCCAGCTCACCGGGACAGGGGATCATGAACACTGAAGCTTTCTTT,CASSPGQGIMNTEAFF
TRBV10-3,NA,TRBJ1-1,NA,TGTGCCATCAGGGACACCCTGAACACTGAAGCTTTCTTT,CAIRDTLNTEAFF